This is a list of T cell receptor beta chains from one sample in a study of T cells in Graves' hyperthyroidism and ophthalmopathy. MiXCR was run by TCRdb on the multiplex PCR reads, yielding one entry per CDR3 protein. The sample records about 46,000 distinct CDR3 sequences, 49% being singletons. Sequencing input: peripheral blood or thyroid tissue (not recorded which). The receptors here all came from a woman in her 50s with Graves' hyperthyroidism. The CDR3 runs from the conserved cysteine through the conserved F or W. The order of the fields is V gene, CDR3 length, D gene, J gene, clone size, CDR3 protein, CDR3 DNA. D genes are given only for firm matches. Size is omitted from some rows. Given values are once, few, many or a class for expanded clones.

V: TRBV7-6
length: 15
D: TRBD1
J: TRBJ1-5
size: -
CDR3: CASSRTGASNQPQHF
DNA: TGTGCCAGCAGCCGGACAGGGGCAAGCAATCAGCCCCAGCATTTT

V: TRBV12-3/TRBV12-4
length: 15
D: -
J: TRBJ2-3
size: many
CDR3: CASTAEGAGTDTQYF
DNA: TGTGCCAGCACCGCGGAGGGGGCAGGCACAGATACGCAGTATTTT

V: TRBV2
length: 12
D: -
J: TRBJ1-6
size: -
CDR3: CASSDGPSPLHF
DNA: TGTGCCAGCAGTGATGGGCCTTCACCCCTCCACTTT

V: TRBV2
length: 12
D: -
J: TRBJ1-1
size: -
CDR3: CASSAGVTEAFF
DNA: TGTGCCAGCAGTGCAGGGGTCACTGAAGCTTTCTTT

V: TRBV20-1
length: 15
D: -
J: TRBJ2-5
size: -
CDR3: CSARDPRGGQETQYF
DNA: TGCAGTGCTAGAGATCCCAGGGGTGGGCAAGAGACCCAGTACTTC

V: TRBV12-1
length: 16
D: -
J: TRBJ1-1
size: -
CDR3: CASSFRTGKMNTEAFF
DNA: TGTGCCAGCAGCTTTCGGACAGGTAAAATGAACACTGAAGCTTTCTTT

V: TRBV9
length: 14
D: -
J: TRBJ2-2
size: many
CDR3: CASSAQGPPGELFF
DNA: TGTGCCAGCAGCGCCCAGGGTCCTCCGGGGGAGCTGTTTTTT

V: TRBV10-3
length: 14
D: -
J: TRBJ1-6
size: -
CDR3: CAISARSYNSPLHF
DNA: TGTGCCATCAGTGCGCGCTCCTATAATTCACCCCTCCACTTT

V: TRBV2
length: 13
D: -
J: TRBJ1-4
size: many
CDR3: CASSPYSDEKLFF
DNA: TGTGCCAGCAGTCCCTACTCGGATGAAAAACTGTTTTTT

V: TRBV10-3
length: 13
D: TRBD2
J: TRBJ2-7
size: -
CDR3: CASTTGLGYEQYF
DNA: TGTGCCAGCACTACGGGACTAGGCTACGAGCAGTACTTC

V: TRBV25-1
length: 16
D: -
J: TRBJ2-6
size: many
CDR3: CASSGRSFSGANVLTF
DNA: TGTGCCAGCAGTGGTCGCAGTTTCTCTGGGGCCAACGTCCTGACTTTC

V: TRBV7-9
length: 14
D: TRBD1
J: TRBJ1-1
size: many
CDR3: CASSLLSAGGEAFF
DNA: TGTGCCAGCAGCTTACTATCGGCAGGGGGCGAAGCTTTCTTT

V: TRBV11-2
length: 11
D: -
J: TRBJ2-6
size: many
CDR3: CASSLVGTEAF
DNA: TGTGCCAGCAGCTTAGTTGGCACTGAAGCTTTC

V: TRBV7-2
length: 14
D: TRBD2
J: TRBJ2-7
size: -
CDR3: CASRLSGIRVEQYF
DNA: TGTGCCAGCAGGTTGAGCGGGATTCGTGTAGAGCAGTACTTC

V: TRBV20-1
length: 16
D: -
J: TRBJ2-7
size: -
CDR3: CSARGGAGQESYEQYF
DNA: TGCAGTGCTAGGGGGGGGGCGGGACAGGAGTCCTACGAGCAGTACTTC